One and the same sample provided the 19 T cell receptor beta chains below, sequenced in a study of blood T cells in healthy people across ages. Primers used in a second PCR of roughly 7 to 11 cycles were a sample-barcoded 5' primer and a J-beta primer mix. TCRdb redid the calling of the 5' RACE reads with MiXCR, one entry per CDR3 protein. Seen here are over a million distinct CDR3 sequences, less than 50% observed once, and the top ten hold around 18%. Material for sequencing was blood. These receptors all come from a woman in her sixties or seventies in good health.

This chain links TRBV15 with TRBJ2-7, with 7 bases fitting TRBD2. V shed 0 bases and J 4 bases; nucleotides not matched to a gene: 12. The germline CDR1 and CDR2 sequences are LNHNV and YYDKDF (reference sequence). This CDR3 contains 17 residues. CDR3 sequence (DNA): TGTGCCACCAGCAGAGATCTAGGCGGGAGTCTGAATTACGAGCAGTACTTC. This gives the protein CATSRDLGGSLNYEQYF. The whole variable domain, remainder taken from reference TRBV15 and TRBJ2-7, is DAMVIQNPRYQVTQFGKPVTLSCSQTLNHNVMYWYQQKSSQAPKLLFHYYDKDFNNEADTPDNFQSRRPNTSFCFLDIRSPGLGDTAMYLCATSRDLGGSLNYEQYFGPGTRLTVT.

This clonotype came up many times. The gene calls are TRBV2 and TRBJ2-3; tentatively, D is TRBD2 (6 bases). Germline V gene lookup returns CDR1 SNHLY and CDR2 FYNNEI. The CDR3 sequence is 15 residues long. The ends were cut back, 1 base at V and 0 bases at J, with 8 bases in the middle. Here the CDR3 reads CASSEVAASTDTQYF. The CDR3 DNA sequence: TGTGCCAGCAGTGAAGTAGCGGCTAGCACAGATACGCAGTATTTT.

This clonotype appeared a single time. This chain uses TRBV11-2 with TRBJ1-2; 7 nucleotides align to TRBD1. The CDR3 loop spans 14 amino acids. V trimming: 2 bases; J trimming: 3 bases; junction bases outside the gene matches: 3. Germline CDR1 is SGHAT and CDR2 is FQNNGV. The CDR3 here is CASSLIGQDYGYTF. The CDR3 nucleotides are TGTGCCAGCAGCTTAATAGGACAGGACTATGGCTACACCTTC.

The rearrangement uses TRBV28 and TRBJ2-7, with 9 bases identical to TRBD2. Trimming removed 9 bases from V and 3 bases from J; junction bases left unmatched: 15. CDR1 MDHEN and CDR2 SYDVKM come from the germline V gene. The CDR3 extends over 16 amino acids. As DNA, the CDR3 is TGTGCCAGTCAAGGCCCCGGGCTAGCGGGACTCTACGAGCAGTACTTC. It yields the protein CASQGPGLAGLYEQYF. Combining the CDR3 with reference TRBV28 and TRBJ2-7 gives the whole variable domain DVKVTQSSRYLVKRTGEKVFLECVQDMDHENMFWYRQDPGLGLRLIYFSYDVKMKEKGDIPEGYSVSREKKERFSLILESASTNQTSMYLCASQGPGLAGLYEQYFGPGTRLTVT.

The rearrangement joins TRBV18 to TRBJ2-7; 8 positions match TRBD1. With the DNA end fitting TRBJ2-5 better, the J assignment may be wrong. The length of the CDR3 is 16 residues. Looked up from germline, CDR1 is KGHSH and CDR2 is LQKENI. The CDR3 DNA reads TGTGCCAGCTCATCCCTTCCCGGGACAGGAGTGGAGACCCAGTACTTC. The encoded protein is CASSSLPGTGVETQYF.

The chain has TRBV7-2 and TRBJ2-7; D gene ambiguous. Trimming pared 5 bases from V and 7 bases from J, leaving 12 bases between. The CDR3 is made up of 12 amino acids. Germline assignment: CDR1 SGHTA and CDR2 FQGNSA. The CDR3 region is CASSKRGDEQYF. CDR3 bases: TGTGCCAGCAGCAAGAGAGGTGATGAGCAGTACTTC.

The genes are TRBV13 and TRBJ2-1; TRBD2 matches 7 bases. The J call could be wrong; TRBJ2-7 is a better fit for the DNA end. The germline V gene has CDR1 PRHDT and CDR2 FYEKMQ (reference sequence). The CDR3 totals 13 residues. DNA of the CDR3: TGTGCCAGCTCTAGCGGCTCCTACAATGAGCAGTACTTC. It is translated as CASSSGSYNEQYF.

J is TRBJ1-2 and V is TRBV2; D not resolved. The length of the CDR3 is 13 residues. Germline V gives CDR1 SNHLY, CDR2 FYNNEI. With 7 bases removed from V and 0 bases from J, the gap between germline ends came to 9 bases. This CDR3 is CASKTGPNYGYTF. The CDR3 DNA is TGTGCCAGCAAGACCGGTCCTAACTATGGCTACACCTTC.

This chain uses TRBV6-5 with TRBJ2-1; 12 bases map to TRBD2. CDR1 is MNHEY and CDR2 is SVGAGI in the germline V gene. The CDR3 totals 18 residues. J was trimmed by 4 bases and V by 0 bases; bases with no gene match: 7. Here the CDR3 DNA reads TGTGCCAGCAGTTACTCCTTAAGCGGGACTAGCGGGTACAATGAGCAGTTCTTC. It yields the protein CASSYSLSGTSGYNEQFF.

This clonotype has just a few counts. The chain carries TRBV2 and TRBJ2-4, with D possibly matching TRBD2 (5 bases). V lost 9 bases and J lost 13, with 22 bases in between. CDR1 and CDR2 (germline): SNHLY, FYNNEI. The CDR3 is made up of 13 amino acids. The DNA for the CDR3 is TGTGCCAGTGGGGAGCGGAAGAACAATGAGCAGTACTTC. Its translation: CASGERKNNEQYF. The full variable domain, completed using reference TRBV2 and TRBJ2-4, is EPEVTQTPSHQVTQMGQEVILRCVPISNHLYFYWYRQILGQKVEFLVSFYNNEISEKSEIFDDQFSVERPDGSNFTLKIRSTKLEDSAMYFCASGERKNNEQYFGAGTRLSVL.

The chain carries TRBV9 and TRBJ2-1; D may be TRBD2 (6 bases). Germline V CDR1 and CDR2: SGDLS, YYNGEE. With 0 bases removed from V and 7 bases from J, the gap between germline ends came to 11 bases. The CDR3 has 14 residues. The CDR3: CASSVAGVSNEQFF. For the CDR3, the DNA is TGTGCCAGCAGCGTAGCGGGAGTATCGAATGAGCAGTTCTTC.

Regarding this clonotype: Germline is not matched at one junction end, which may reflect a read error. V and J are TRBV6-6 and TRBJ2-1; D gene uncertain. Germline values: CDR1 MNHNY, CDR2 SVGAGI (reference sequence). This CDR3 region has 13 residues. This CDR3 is CASSELSYNKQFF. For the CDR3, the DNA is TGTGCCAGCAGCGAGCTTTCCTACAATAAGCAGTTCTTC.

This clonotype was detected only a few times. CDR3 DNA sequence: TGCGCCAGCAGCTTGTATGTTCCCTACGAGCAGTACTTC. This codes for CASSLYVPYEQYF. This rearrangement joins TRBV5-1 to TRBJ2-7; D unclear. The V gene's germline CDR1 is SGHRS and CDR2 YFSETQ. The CDR3 is 13 amino acids. With 1 base removed from V and 2 bases from J, the gap between germline ends came to 7 bases.

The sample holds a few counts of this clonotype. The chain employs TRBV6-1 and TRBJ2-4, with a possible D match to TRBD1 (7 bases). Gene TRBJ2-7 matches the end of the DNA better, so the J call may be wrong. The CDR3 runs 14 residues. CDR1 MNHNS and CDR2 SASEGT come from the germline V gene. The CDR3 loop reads CASRPRGQSYEQYF. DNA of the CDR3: TGTGCCAGCCGTCCGCGGGGACAGAGCTACGAGCAGTACTTC.

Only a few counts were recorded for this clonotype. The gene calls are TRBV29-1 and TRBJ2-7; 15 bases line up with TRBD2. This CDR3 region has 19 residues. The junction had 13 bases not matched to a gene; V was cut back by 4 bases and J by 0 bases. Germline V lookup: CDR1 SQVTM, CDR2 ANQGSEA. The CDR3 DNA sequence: TGCAGCGTTGCCGGAACTGGACTAGCGGGAGGGTACAGCTCCTACGAGCAGTACTTC. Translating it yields CSVAGTGLAGGYSSYEQYF.

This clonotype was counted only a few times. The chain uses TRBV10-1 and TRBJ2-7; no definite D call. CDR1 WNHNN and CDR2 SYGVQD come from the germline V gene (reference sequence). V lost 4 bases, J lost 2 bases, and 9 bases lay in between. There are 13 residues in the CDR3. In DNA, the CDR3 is TGCGCCAGCAGTGGGTCGGGTACCTACGAGCAGTACTTC. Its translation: CASSGSGTYEQYF.

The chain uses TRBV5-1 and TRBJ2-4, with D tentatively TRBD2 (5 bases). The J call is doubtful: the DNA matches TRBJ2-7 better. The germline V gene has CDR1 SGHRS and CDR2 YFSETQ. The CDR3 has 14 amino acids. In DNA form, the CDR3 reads TGCGCCAGCAGCTTTGGCCGGGATATGGACGAGCAGTACTTC. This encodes CASSFGRDMDEQYF.

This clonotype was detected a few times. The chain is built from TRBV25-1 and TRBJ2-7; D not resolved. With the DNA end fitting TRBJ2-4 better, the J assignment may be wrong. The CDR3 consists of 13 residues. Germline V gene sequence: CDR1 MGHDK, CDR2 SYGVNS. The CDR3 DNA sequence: TGTGCCAGCAGTGAGGTGAACCATGGCATTCAGTACTTC. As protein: CASSEVNHGIQYF.

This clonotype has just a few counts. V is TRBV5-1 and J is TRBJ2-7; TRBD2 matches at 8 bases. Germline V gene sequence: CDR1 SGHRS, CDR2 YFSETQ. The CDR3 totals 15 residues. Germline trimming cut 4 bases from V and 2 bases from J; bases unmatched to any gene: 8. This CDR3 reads CASSPEVAGPYEQYF. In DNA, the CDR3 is TGCGCCAGCAGCCCGGAGGTAGCGGGACCCTACGAGCAGTACTTC.